Listed here are 26 T cell receptor beta chains from one sample, sequenced in a study of T cell responses to AZD1222 COVID-19 vaccine (dated by TCRdb to the early 2020s). In the paper's terms, the time point label means: baseline before first vaccination. The library was generated by the immunoSEQ multiplex PCR assay. This immuneACCESS table, as held by TCRdb, lists in-frame sequences with V and J called but not all clones. Of the missing ones, under half trace to an unresolved V gene in checked studies; the others have no known cause. The sample table contains about 180,000 clones; only one count was recorded for over 75% of them. The top ten clonotypes cover 2.5% to 3% of the sample. This specimen consisted of peripheral blood, obtained on day 0 of AZD1222 vaccination. The receptors derive from an adult in good health.

In the case of this clone: This sample also contains other DNA sequences that code for the same CDR3. V is TRBV12-3 or TRBV12-4 and J is TRBJ1-1; D gene ambiguous. The CDR3 sequence is 11 residues long. V lost 1 base to trimming and J lost 8 bases, with 5 bases between them. In nucleotides, the CDR3 is TGTGCCAGCAGTTTAGGACTGGAAGCTTTCTTT. Translated: CASSLGLEAFF.

V is TRBV9 and J is TRBJ1-2, with D hard to call. V gave up 0 bases and J gave up 8 bases, with 8 bases separating them. The germline V gene has CDR1 SGDLS and CDR2 YYNGEE. CDR3 length equals 12 residues. The CDR3 DNA follows: TGTGCCAGCAGCGTAGAGGAGGGAGGCTACACCTTC. Encoded protein: CASSVEEGGYTF.

This rearrangement joins TRBV7-8 to TRBJ1-5; D is unresolved. Between the trimmed V and J ends, which lost 1 base and 4 bases, there was a span of 5 bases. The CDR3 consists of 13 residues. Germline V gene sequence: CDR1 SGHVS, CDR2 FQNEAQ. The CDR3 DNA reads as TGTGCCAGCAGCTTAGACAGAAATCAGCCCCAGCATTTT. This encodes CASSLDRNQPQHF.

This clone was detected only once. This chain connects TRBV18 to TRBJ1-3; 9 nucleotides agree with TRBD1. This CDR3 has 14 residues. The V gene end was trimmed by 3 bases and the J gene end by 5 bases; junction bases not matched to a gene: 2. Germline CDR1 reads KGHSH; CDR2 reads LQKENI. Here the CDR3 reads CASSPGTGRNTIYF. Written as DNA, the CDR3 is TGTGCCAGCTCACCTGGGACAGGGAGAAACACCATATATTTT.

This chain's CDR3 is CASSTTDPGQGREKLFF. CDR3 DNA: TGTGCCAGCAGCACGACAGACCCGGGACAGGGTCGGGAAAAACTGTTTTTT. The chain employs TRBV7-9 and TRBJ1-4; the match to TRBD1 covers 9 bases. This CDR3 has 17 amino acids. The V segment lost 5 bases and the J segment 8 bases; nucleotides outside the gene matches: 15. CDR1 SEHNR and CDR2 FQNEAQ come from the germline V gene (reference sequence).

The chain recombines TRBV10-3 with TRBJ1-1, with a possible D match to TRBD1 (5 bases). This CDR3 has 13 residues. The V end lost 6 bases, the J end lost 3 bases, and 11 bases lay between the germline ends. Germline V gives CDR1 ENHRY, CDR2 SYGVKD. The CDR3 coding sequence is TGTGCCATCAGCAATCAGGGTGACACTGAAGCTTTCTTT. Translated: CAISNQGDTEAFF.

This clone was counted once. V usage is TRBV7-2 and J usage is TRBJ2-3, with a weak D call TRBD2 (7 bases). The CDR3 loop spans 14 amino acids. Germline values: CDR1 SGHTA, CDR2 FQGNSA. V gave up 0 bases and J gave up 7 bases, with 11 bases separating them. CDR3 sequence reads: CASSLAGGPYTQYF. CDR3 nucleotides: TGTGCCAGCAGCTTAGCGGGGGGGCCGTATACGCAGTATTTT.

This clone has just one count. The chain links TRBV19 to TRBJ2-5, with D perhaps matching TRBD2 (7 bases). The germline V gene encodes CDR1 LNHDA and CDR2 SQIVND (reference sequence). The CDR3 sequence is 15 residues long. Trimming stripped 4 bases from V and 1 base from J, with 13 bases between. CDR3 nucleotide sequence: TGTGCCAGTAGTACTGGGAGGGGGTTCCAAGAGACCCAGTACTTC. It encodes CASSTGRGFQETQYF.

This clone was counted a few times. Written as DNA, the CDR3 is TGTGCCAGCAGCTTAGTAGGGGGGACCCCGCGCGTGGGGACCTACGAGCAGTACTTC. Its protein is CASSLVGGTPRVGTYEQYF. V and J are TRBV7-9 and TRBJ2-7; D may be TRBD1 or TRBD2 (6 bases each). The V end was cut by 1 base, the J end by 2 bases, with 24 bases between. CDR3 size: 19 residues. The germline V gene encodes CDR1 SEHNR and CDR2 FQNEAQ (reference sequence).

This chain connects TRBV24-1 to TRBJ2-7; 7 bases align to TRBD1. CDR1 is KGHDR and CDR2 is SFDVKD in the germline V gene. The CDR3 extends over 15 amino acids. V shed 3 bases, J shed 2 bases, and the junction held 6 bases outside the gene matches. The CDR3 DNA reads TGTGCCACCAGTGATGTGACAGGGTTTCCCTACGAGCAGTACTTC. This gives the protein CATSDVTGFPYEQYF.

J is TRBJ1-5 and V is TRBV5-6; D gene uncertain. Germline CDR1 SGHDT, CDR2 YYEEEE. This CDR3 comprises 15 residues. V lost 0 bases to trimming and J lost 0 bases, with 7 bases between them. CDR3 bases: TGTGCCAGCAGCTTGGGAGCTTATAGCAATCAGCCCCAGCATTTT. Translation gives CASSLGAYSNQPQHF. Drawing the rest from reference TRBV5-6 and TRBJ1-5, the complete variable domain is DAGVTQSPTHLIKTRGQQVTLRCSPKSGHDTVSWYQQALGQGPQFIFQYYEEEERQRGNFPDRFSGHQFPNYSSELNVNALLLGDSALYLCASSLGAYSNQPQHFGDGTRLSIL.

The chain employs TRBV6-5 and TRBJ1-4; D remains unclear. The CDR3 has 14 amino acids. V lost 6 bases and J 8 bases, leaving 16 bases between the germline ends. Germline V gene sequence: CDR1 MNHEY, CDR2 SVGAGI. CDR3 protein: CASRQVIRPEKLFF. The CDR3 coding sequence is TGTGCCAGCAGGCAGGTTATTCGGCCCGAAAAACTGTTTTTT.

V gene TRBV6-5 combines with J gene TRBJ1-6, with D unclear. V lost 2 bases and J 5 bases, leaving 7 bases between the germline ends. The CDR3 has 14 residues. CDR1 and CDR2 (germline): MNHEY, SVGAGI. CDR3 residues: CASSYGPNNSPLHF. The CDR3 DNA is TGTGCCAGCAGTTACGGACCGAATAATTCACCCCTCCACTTT.

The chain uses TRBV3-1 (or the pseudogene TRBV3-2) and TRBJ2-1, with 12 bases that match TRBD1. This CDR3 region has 16 residues. The germline gives CDR1 LGHDT, CDR2 YNNKEL (reference sequence). V gave up 1 base and J gave up 8 bases; unmatched junction bases: 6. DNA for the CDR3: TGTGCCAGCAGCCAAGGCGGGACAGGGGGCTGGGATGAGCAGTTCTTC. Translation gives CASSQGGTGGWDEQFF.

This chain connects TRBV9 to TRBJ1-2; no clear D gene. CDR3 length: 15 residues. From germline, CDR1 is SGDLS and CDR2 YYNGEE. Trimming shortened V by 0 bases and J by 0 bases, and 9 bases separated the two germline ends. The chain's CDR3 is CASSVGQDPNYGYTF. The CDR3, as DNA: TGTGCCAGCAGCGTAGGCCAGGACCCTAACTATGGCTACACCTTC.

This clone appeared once. The chain carries TRBV5-1 and TRBJ1-6; no definite D call. Deletions cut 4 bases from V and 0 bases from J, with 8 bases between. CDR3 length: 15 amino acids. Germline V gene sequence: CDR1 SGHRS, CDR2 YFSETQ. CDR3 in DNA: TGCGCCAGCAGCCCCGGGAGCTCCTATAATTCACCCCTCCACTTT. It encodes CASSPGSSYNSPLHF.

V usage is TRBV6-4 and J usage is TRBJ2-3; TRBD2 matches at 9 bases. J lost 0 bases, V lost 4 bases, and 2 bases had no gene match. The CDR3 has 15 residues. In germline, CDR1 is MRHNA, CDR2 SNTAGT. CDR3 loop: CASSVAGASTDTQYF. The DNA of the CDR3 is TGTGCCAGCAGTGTAGCGGGGGCAAGCACAGATACGCAGTATTTT.

The V and J genes are TRBV29-1 and TRBJ1-1, with D perhaps matching TRBD1 (5 bases). The germline CDR1 and CDR2 sequences are SQVTM and ANQGSEA. V was trimmed by 5 bases and J by 6 bases, leaving 25 bases between them. There are 16 residues in the CDR3. The CDR3 DNA reads as TGCAGCGTTAGGCAGGGATTTGGTTTGGGTGATTCTGAAGCTTTCTTT. It codes for CSVRQGFGLGDSEAFF.

In its sample, this clone was seen once. The chain couples TRBV11-2 to TRBJ1-5; 9 positions agree with TRBD1. This CDR3 spans 14 amino acids. Germline CDR1 is SGHAT and CDR2 is FQNNGV. The J segment lost 7 bases and the V segment lost 6 bases, leaving 7 bases of the junction unmatched. CDR3 nucleotide sequence: TGTGCCAGCAGTAACCCGGGACAGGGCCAGCCCCAGCATTTT. Encoded protein: CASSNPGQGQPQHF.

The chain links TRBV9 to TRBJ1-2; D call uncertain. The CDR3 runs 15 residues. Trimming left V 7 bases short and J 2 bases short, with 18 bases between. The germline CDR1 and CDR2 sequences are SGDLS and YYNGEE. The CDR3 loop is CASGRWEGGNYGYTF. In DNA, the CDR3 is TGTGCCAGCGGGCGTTGGGAGGGTGGGAACTATGGCTACACCTTC.

The chain joins TRBV6-5 to TRBJ1-3, with D tentatively TRBD1 (6 bases). Trimming left V 4 bases short and J 0 bases short, with 13 bases between. The CDR3 has 16 residues. CDR1 is MNHEY, CDR2 SVGAGI, per germline. CDR3 residues: CASSFHRASSGNTIYF. CDR3 coding DNA: TGTGCCAGCAGTTTTCACAGGGCGAGCTCTGGAAACACCATATATTTT.

This chain uses TRBV6-5 with TRBJ1-2, with TRBD1 identical over 8 bases. Germline trimming cut 7 bases from V and 8 bases from J; bases unmatched to any gene: 12. Germline assignment: CDR1 MNHEY and CDR2 SVGAGI. This CDR3 is 14 amino acids long. This chain's CDR3 is CASTLTGVFGGYTF. CDR3 coding DNA: TGTGCCAGCACTTTGACAGGGGTTTTTGGAGGCTACACCTTC.

The V and J genes are TRBV29-1 and TRBJ1-5; TRBD1 matches at 7 bases. With 7 bases clipped from V and 5 bases from J, the junction kept 8 bases outside the gene matches. The CDR3 is made up of 13 amino acids. Germline CDR1 reads SQVTM; CDR2 reads ANQGSEA. The CDR3 loop reads CSAAQGDDQPQHF. CDR3 nucleotide sequence: TGCAGCGCCGCCCAGGGGGATGATCAGCCCCAGCATTTT.

This chain links TRBV4-3 with TRBJ1-4; TRBD1 matches 7 bases. J lost 7 bases, V lost 3 bases, and 14 bases had no gene match. The CDR3 has 17 amino acids. Germline V gene lookup returns CDR1 LGHNA and CDR2 YSLEER. The CDR3 sequence is CASSHLPKGTVSEKLFF. Here the CDR3 DNA reads TGCGCCAGCAGCCATCTCCCGAAGGGGACAGTCTCTGAAAAACTGTTTTTT.

The chain combines TRBV5-1 with TRBJ1-2, with 7 nucleotides matching TRBD1. This CDR3 spans 17 amino acids. J was trimmed by 2 bases and V by 7 bases; bases with no gene match: 17. CDR1 and CDR2 from the germline V gene are SGHRS and YFSETQ. DNA of the CDR3: TGCGCCAGCCTCCCGGGACAGCAAACGAACAGAAACTATGGCTACACCTTC. Protein product: CASLPGQQTNRNYGYTF.

This clone was recorded once. V usage is TRBV7-2 and J usage is TRBJ1-5; 7 nucleotides align to TRBD1. The CDR3 runs 15 residues. Germline CDR1 reads SGHTA; CDR2 reads FQGNSA. Unmatched junction bases numbered 7, after V lost 2 bases and J lost 6 bases. CDR3 region: CASSLSLGGRQPQHF. The DNA of the CDR3 is TGTGCCAGCAGCTTATCCCTAGGGGGCCGTCAGCCCCAGCATTTT.